These 25 T cell receptor beta chains share one sample of origin, sequenced in a study of T cell repertoires in cytomegalovirus infection. TCRdb re-derived calls from the reads in MiXCR, one entry per CDR3 protein. The table shows around 300,000 distinct CDR3 sequences, with roughly 25% occurring only once. The sequenced sample consisted of PBMCs. The receptors originated from a human donor in good health (CMV status not recorded). Some clones in this sample may be carry-over from other donors' samples.

This clonotype was observed a few times. J is TRBJ1-2 and V is TRBV28; D remains ambiguous. V was cut by 6 bases and J by 5 bases, with 4 bases left in between. Germline-derived CDR1 and CDR2 are MDHEN and SYDVKM. The CDR3 loop spans 10 amino acids. The CDR3 nucleotides are TGTGCCAGCAGCCAGTATGGCTACACCTTC. Its translation: CASSQYGYTF.

J is TRBJ2-7 and V is TRBV5-4; TRBD1 matches 8 bases. V lost 4 bases to trimming and J lost 6 bases; unmatched junction nucleotides: 9. Germline assignment: CDR1 SGHNT and CDR2 YYREEE (reference sequence). This CDR3 has 14 residues. CDR3 sequence: CASSSKQGAREQYF. The CDR3 DNA sequence: TGTGCCAGCAGCAGCAAGCAGGGGGCACGCGAGCAGTACTTC.

The chain uses TRBV12-3 or TRBV12-4 and TRBJ2-1; TRBD2 matches 10 bases. The CDR3 length is 15 residues. J gave up 7 bases and V 7 bases, and 10 bases lay outside the gene matches. CDR3 DNA: TGTGCCAGCACCCGGGGAGCGGGAGGGCCAAATGAGCAGTTCTTC. Translated, it gives CASTRGAGGPNEQFF.

V usage is TRBV6-2 or TRBV6-3 and J usage is TRBJ2-7, with TRBD1 as a possible D gene (6 bases). CDR3 length: 14 amino acids. Looked up from germline, CDR1 is MNHEY and CDR2 is SVGEGT. V was trimmed by 5 bases and J by 2 bases, leaving 13 bases between them. Here the CDR3 reads CASSRRQATYEQYF. CDR3 DNA sequence: TGTGCCAGCAGTCGGAGACAGGCCACCTACGAGCAGTACTTC.

The V gene is TRBV5-1, the J gene TRBJ2-2, with 7 nucleotides matching TRBD2. CDR3 size: 17 residues. With 0 bases clipped from V and 1 base from J, the junction kept 6 bases outside the gene matches. CDR1 SGHRS and CDR2 YFSETQ come from the germline V gene. CDR3 nucleotide sequence: TGCGCCAGCAGCTTGGAGGCCGCGGGGGTGAACACCGGGGAGCTGTTTTTT. This gives the protein CASSLEAAGVNTGELFF. The whole variable domain, remainder taken from reference TRBV5-1 and TRBJ2-2, is KAGVTQTPRYLIKTRGQQVTLSCSPISGHRSVSWYQQTPGQGLQFLFEYFSETQRNKGNFPGRFSGRQFSNSRSEMNVSTLELGDSALYLCASSLEAAGVNTGELFFGEGSRLTVL.

The V and J genes are TRBV2 and TRBJ2-3; no clear D gene. The CDR3 is made up of 13 amino acids. Trimming stripped 0 bases from V and 4 bases from J, with 5 bases between. The V gene's germline CDR1 is SNHLY and CDR2 FYNNEI. The CDR3 nucleotides read TGTGCCAGCAGTGAAGCGGGGTCAGATACGCAGTATTTT. Its protein is CASSEAGSDTQYF.

The table lists this clonotype with a few counts. The chain carries TRBV6-1 and TRBJ2-7; 7 bases agree with TRBD2. V shed 2 bases, J shed 0 bases, and the junction held 1 base outside the gene matches. This CDR3 spans 14 amino acids. Germline V lookup: CDR1 MNHNS, CDR2 SASEGT. The CDR3 protein is CASSERTSSYEQYF. The CDR3 DNA follows: TGTGCCAGCAGTGAACGGACTAGCTCCTACGAGCAGTACTTC.

At least ten counts were recorded for this clonotype. The rearrangement uses TRBV7-2 and TRBJ2-5; 10 bases map to TRBD2. The trim removed 5 bases at V and 5 bases at J, leaving 8 bases unmatched. Germline V gene sequence: CDR1 SGHTA, CDR2 FQGNSA. This CDR3 has 15 amino acids. CDR3 sequence: CASSQPSGRRETQYF. Here the CDR3 DNA reads TGTGCCAGCAGCCAGCCTAGCGGGAGACGGGAGACCCAGTACTTC. The full variable domain, completed using reference TRBV7-2 and TRBJ2-5, is GAGVSQSPSNKVTEKGKDVELRCDPISGHTALYWYRQSLGQGLEFLIYFQGNSAPDKSGLPSDRFSAERTGGSVSTLTIQRTQQEDSAVYLCASSQPSGRRETQYFGPGTRLLVL.

The chain is built from TRBV5-4 and TRBJ2-1, with D maybe TRBD2 (5 bases). Trimming stripped 0 bases from V and 9 bases from J, with 16 bases between. CDR1 and CDR2 from the germline V gene are SGHNT and YYREEE (reference sequence). CDR3 length equals 15 residues. CDR3 DNA: TGTGCCAGCAGCTTGGAGGAGGCCCGGGCAGGTGAGCAGTTCTTC. It is translated as CASSLEEARAGEQFF. Full variable domain (missing parts from reference TRBV5-4 and TRBJ2-1): ETGVTQSPTHLIKTRGQQVTLRCSSQSGHNTVSWYQQALGQGPQFIFQYYREEENGRGNFPPRFSGLQFPNYSSELNVNALELDDSALYLCASSLEEARAGEQFFGPGTRLTVL.

The sample holds a few counts of this clonotype. This chain joins TRBV20-1 and TRBJ1-6; D is undetermined. This CDR3 contains 12 residues. Germline loops: CDR1 DFQATT, CDR2 SNEGSKA (reference sequence). V lost 7 bases to trimming and J lost 7 bases, with 11 bases between them. The CDR3 bases are TGCAGTGTCAGTCGTCAGAATTCACCCCTCCACTTT. It is translated as CSVSRQNSPLHF.

This clonotype was found a few times. This chain joins TRBV12-3 or TRBV12-4 and TRBJ2-7; TRBD1 aligns across 8 bases. The length of the CDR3 is 14 residues. With V trimmed by 3 bases and J by 2 bases, 3 bases remained unmatched. The CDR3 region is CASSFRGQAYEQYF. CDR3 sequence (DNA): TGTGCCAGCAGTTTCAGGGGGCAAGCCTACGAGCAGTACTTC.

As concerns this clonotype: At one end the junction does not follow the germline gene, possibly because of a read error. This rearrangement joins TRBV6-2 or TRBV6-3 to TRBJ2-1; perhaps TRBD2 as D (6 bases). This CDR3 has 13 residues. The germline CDR1 and CDR2 sequences are MNHEY and SVGEGT. CDR3: CASIRDSNNEQFF. For the CDR3, the DNA is TGTGCCAGTATTCGGGACTCCAACAATGAGCAGTTCTTC.

V is TRBV4-2 and J is TRBJ2-3, with D uncertain. The V gene lost 0 bases and the J gene lost 4 bases, with 8 bases spanning the gap. The CDR3 extends over 14 amino acids. CDR1 and CDR2 (germline): LGHNA, YNFKEQ. This CDR3 reads CASSQEVLSDTQYF. The DNA for the CDR3 is TGTGCCAGCAGCCAAGAGGTTTTGTCAGATACGCAGTATTTT.

V is TRBV20-1 and J is TRBJ2-1; TRBD2 is a possible D gene (7 bases). This CDR3 has 20 amino acids. Trimming pared 3 bases from V and 4 bases from J, leaving 31 bases between. CDR1 is DFQATT and CDR2 is SNEGSKA in the germline V gene (reference sequence). The CDR3 nucleotides read TGCAGTGCTAGTCCGGGGGGCCCTCGGAGGGGTACGAGGGGGTACAATGAGCAGTTCTTC. Protein: CSASPGGPRRGTRGYNEQFF.

The chain is built from TRBV10-3 and TRBJ1-4; no clear D gene. This CDR3 has 12 residues. Trimming removed 2 bases from V and 8 bases from J, with 6 bases in between. Germline V gene lookup returns CDR1 ENHRY and CDR2 SYGVKD. This chain's CDR3 is CAISEVWEKLFF. The CDR3 DNA reads as TGTGCCATCAGTGAGGTTTGGGAAAAACTGTTTTTT.

This clonotype was seen many times. The chain couples TRBV6-1 to TRBJ1-2; TRBD1 is a possible D gene (5 bases). Between the trimmed V and J ends, which lost 6 bases and 4 bases, there was a span of 18 bases. The CDR3 has 15 residues. Per the germline V gene, CDR1 is MNHNS and CDR2 is SASEGT. CDR3 nucleotide sequence: TGTGCCAGCAGCTCTCCAGGGCAGGGCTTCTATGGCTACACCTTC. It specifies CASSSPGQGFYGYTF.

This rearrangement joins TRBV14 to TRBJ2-7; the D gene is possibly TRBD1 (5 bases). CDR3 length: 16 residues. Trimming removed 0 bases from V and 0 bases from J, with 12 bases in between. Germline values: CDR1 SGHDN, CDR2 FVKESK. As DNA, the CDR3 is TGTGCCAGCAGCCAAGAGGGCAGGGCCCGCTCCTACGAGCAGTACTTC. It is translated as CASSQEGRARSYEQYF.

The chain is built from TRBV6-4 and TRBJ2-1; 7 nucleotides agree with TRBD1. Trimming at V came to 5 bases and at J to 7 bases, leaving 5 bases not matched to a gene. The CDR3 has 13 residues. The V gene's germline CDR1 is MRHNA and CDR2 SNTAGT. The CDR3 region has the DNA TGTGCCAGCAGTCGGGGACAGAGAAATGAGCAGTTCTTC. It translates to CASSRGQRNEQFF.

The chain recombines TRBV20-1 with TRBJ2-7; 10 nucleotides line up with TRBD1. CDR3 size: 17 residues. Germline V gene lookup returns CDR1 DFQATT and CDR2 SNEGSKA (reference sequence). The junction had 13 bases not matched to a gene; V was cut back by 0 bases and J by 5 bases. The CDR3 DNA is TGCAGTGCTAGAGATCCCTCCGGACAGGGGGACTCGGACGAGCAGTACTTC. Translated, it gives CSARDPSGQGDSDEQYF.

In this sample, this clonotype turned up a few times. This chain joins TRBV20-1 and TRBJ1-1; D is uncertain. Germline-derived CDR1 and CDR2 are DFQATT and SNEGSKA (reference sequence). V shed 5 bases and J shed 4 bases, with 17 bases lying between them. The CDR3 covers 14 residues. CDR3 sequence (DNA): TGCAGTGCTTTGCCGGGAGGATCGGTCACTGAAGCTTTCTTT. Amino acid sequence: CSALPGGSVTEAFF.

Worth noting for this clonotype: A much more abundant neighbour one base away suggests this may be a read error. The rearrangement uses TRBV5-1 and TRBJ1-1; D is unresolved. CDR1 and CDR2 (germline): SGHRS, YFSETQ. The CDR3 runs to 15 residues. CDR3 loop: CASSLVGSPNIEAFF. The CDR3 nucleotides read TGCGCCAGCAGCTTGGTAGGCAGCCCGAACATTGAAGCTTTCTTT.

This clonotype was detected ten times or more. The V gene is TRBV5-6, the J gene TRBJ2-5; D is possibly TRBD1 (5 bases). In germline, CDR1 is SGHDT, CDR2 YYEEEE. The CDR3 is 15 residues long. The V and J ends lost 4 bases and 0 bases respectively, with 13 bases between them. The CDR3 coding sequence is TGTGCCAGCAGCCAAACAGGAGTGTACCAAGAGACCCAGTACTTC. Encoded protein: CASSQTGVYQETQYF.

The V call is TRBV28, the J call TRBJ1-5; a weak D match, TRBD1 (6 bases). The germline V gene encodes CDR1 MDHEN and CDR2 SYDVKM. The CDR3 sequence is 17 residues long. The germline V and J ends were trimmed by 8 bases and 4 bases, with 24 bases remaining between them. The CDR3 protein is CASLPLVPTGQNQPQHF. The DNA for the CDR3 is TGTGCCAGCCTACCGCTGGTGCCGACAGGACAGAATCAGCCCCAGCATTTT.

The chain recombines TRBV6-1 with TRBJ2-1, with D maybe TRBD2 (6 bases). Germline V lookup: CDR1 MNHNS, CDR2 SASEGT. CDR3 length equals 14 residues. V was shortened by 6 bases and J by 3 bases, with 12 bases between the two germline ends. CDR3 region: CASRSTGSYNEQFF. The CDR3 DNA reads as TGTGCCAGCAGATCCACCGGGAGCTACAATGAGCAGTTCTTC.

There are a few counts of this clonotype. V usage is TRBV2 and J usage is TRBJ1-2; D might be TRBD1 (5 bases). This CDR3 region has 15 residues. CDR1 SNHLY and CDR2 FYNNEI come from the germline V gene. V gave up 5 bases and J gave up 5 bases, with 18 bases separating them. The CDR3 spells CASSLKAAEGYGYTF. CDR3 DNA sequence: TGTGCCAGCAGTCTAAAAGCTGCTGAGGGGTATGGCTACACCTTC.